This T cell receptor (beta chain) was observed in a study of blood T cell repertoires in COVID-19. At the level of the study: Samples representing acute and convalescent COVID-19 were sourced from the United States, Italy and Spain. The analysed material was cDNA or gDNA that came from T cells, B-cell-depleted T cells, or PBMCs.

The germline CDR1 and CDR2 sequences are MDHEN and SYDVKM. The V end lost 6 bases, the J end lost 7 bases, and 12 bases lay between the germline ends. The CDR3 is made up of 12 amino acids. This clone turned up a few times. Original handling: Nucleated cell counts were estimated from reference gene primer amplification. The method was immunoSEQ multiplex PCR; TCRdb's version includes in-frame clones alone and lacks a portion of them. V, J and clone size derive from that table, while D and trimming were established from the DNA sequence. This table has 55,000 to 90,000 clones, roughly 84% appearing once.

The receptor was isolated from a woman in her sixties or seventies with acute or convalescent COVID-19. This sequence joins TRBV28 and TRBJ1-2; unclear D gene. The specimen was peripheral blood. The CDR3: CASRLEGGGYTF. DNA of the CDR3: TGTGCCAGCAGACTTGAGGGAGGTGGCTACACCTTC.